This T cell receptor beta chain appears in the sequencing data of a study of cytomegalovirus exposure and HLA in healthy donors. Study-wide results and limits: Reported results showed that the classifier diagnosed cytomegalovirus status with high specificity and sensitivity. Fewer N-insertions than the 666-donor mean were reportedly shown by an Asian-associated ancestry cluster in a later analysis.

Use of 60 Vbeta and 13 Jbeta primers characterized the PCR. TCRdb's table, derived via immunoSEQ multiplex PCR, lists solely in-frame clones and lacks some. Altogether about 180,000 clones are present, 75% to 80% being singletons, with the ten largest covering 6.3%. In regard to this clone: What it recognizes is unknown.

Germline values: CDR1 SQVTM, CDR2 ANQGSEA. This CDR3 is 12 amino acids long. The V gene lost 0 bases and the J gene lost 7 bases, with 10 bases spanning the gap. The chain uses TRBV29-1 and TRBJ2-7, with a possible D match to TRBD2 (5 bases). The specimen sequenced was PBMCs. This sequence was found in a man aged 40-55 years in good health and CMV-seropositive. CDR3 DNA sequence: TGCAGCGTTGAAGAGTCGGGGAGTGAGCAGTACTTC. Protein: CSVEESGSEQYF.